This note documents a single T cell receptor (beta chain) sequence. The sample originates from a study of blood T cell repertoires in COVID-19. The CDR3 is 15 residues long. Germline CDR1 and CDR2: LGHNA and YNFKEQ. J lost 1 base, V lost 7 bases, and 5 bases had no gene match. Libraries were prepared by immunoSEQ multiplex PCR; TCRdb keeps only in-frame clonotypes and omits some of them. This table has around 120,000 clones, approximately 90% appearing once. The chain joins TRBV4-2 to TRBJ2-3; TRBD2 matches at 10 bases. The receptor comes from a human donor with active COVID-19. The donor label of this sample is uncertain. Input material: peripheral blood. The CDR3 coding sequence is TGTGCCAGCACATCCGGGACTAGCGGCACAGATACGCAGTATTTT. It yields the protein CASTSGTSGTDTQYF.